One and the same sample provided the 14 T cell receptor beta chains below, sequenced in a study of T-cell memory formation after mild COVID-19. TCRdb redid the calling of the 5' RACE reads with MiXCR, one entry per CDR3 protein. The sample lists 550,000 to 600,000 distinct CDR3 sequences, approximately 21% occurring once. Specimen: PBMCs or a T cell subset sorted from them (not recorded which). Receptors originate from an adult woman who had mild COVID-19 (a few samples of this study predate the infection). Cell type and time point are not known.

The chain couples TRBV30 to TRBJ2-5; unclear D gene. Germline V gene sequence: CDR1 GTSNPN, CDR2 SVGIG (reference sequence). The CDR3 length is 13 residues. V was cut by 2 bases and J by 5 bases, with 12 bases left in between. The CDR3: CAWSPHLGETQYF. As DNA, the CDR3 is TGTGCCTGGAGTCCACATCTGGGGGAGACCCAGTACTTC.

This clonotype was seen repeatedly, ten times or more. The chain carries TRBV7-9 and TRBJ2-2; D gene unclear. CDR1 and CDR2 (germline): SEHNR, FQNEAQ (reference sequence). This CDR3 has 14 residues. V was shortened by 2 bases and J by 4 bases, with 8 bases between the two germline ends. This CDR3 reads CASSLSLSTGELFF. In DNA, the CDR3 is TGTGCCAGCAGCTTAAGTCTAAGCACCGGGGAGCTGTTTTTT.

CDR3 bases: TGCAGACCTAGCGGGGGACACAATGAGCAGTTCTTC. It translates to CRPSGGHNEQFF. The V call is TRBV20-1, the J call TRBJ2-1; 10 bases agree with TRBD2. The CDR3 loop spans 12 amino acids. Germline assignment: CDR1 DFQATT and CDR2 SNEGSKA (reference sequence).

CDR3 residues: CATGDRRGETQYF. CDR3 coding DNA: TGTGCCACCGGGGACAGGAGGGGGGAGACCCAGTACTTC. The V call is TRBV15, the J call TRBJ2-5; 8 bases line up with TRBD1. The junction had 7 bases not matched to a gene; V was cut back by 8 bases and J by 5 bases. This CDR3 spans 13 amino acids. The V gene's germline CDR1 is LNHNV and CDR2 YYDKDF (reference sequence).

This clonotype showed up just a few times. The chain carries TRBV15 and TRBJ2-1; 9 bases are shared with TRBD1. The CDR3 consists of 17 residues. Losses at the gene ends were 0 bases for V and 4 bases for J; bases not matched to a gene: 7. Germline loops: CDR1 LNHNV, CDR2 YYDKDF (reference sequence). CDR3 region: CATSRDLHRGPYNEQFF. The CDR3 DNA sequence: TGTGCCACCAGCAGAGATCTTCACAGGGGGCCATACAATGAGCAGTTCTTC.

This rearrangement joins TRBV28 to TRBJ1-1, with 7 bases matching TRBD1. This CDR3 has 14 amino acids. Germline-derived CDR1 and CDR2 are MDHEN and SYDVKM. With V trimmed by 6 bases and J by 5 bases, 9 bases remained unmatched. The CDR3 nucleotides read TGTGCCAGCAGCCGTGACAGGGATAATACTGAAGCTTTCTTT. It codes for CASSRDRDNTEAFF.

The chain combines TRBV11-2 with TRBJ1-2; TRBD1 agrees at 9 bases. Germline CDR1 SGHAT, CDR2 FQNNGV. The CDR3 extends over 15 amino acids. With V trimmed by 2 bases and J by 5 bases, 6 bases remained unmatched. CDR3 amino acids: CASSLSGTGLYGYTF. For the CDR3, the DNA is TGTGCCAGCAGCTTATCCGGGACAGGGCTTTATGGCTACACCTTC.

This chain uses TRBV9 with TRBJ2-7, with 10 bases fitting TRBD2. Germline V gene data show CDR1 as SGDLS and CDR2 as YYNGEE. The V and J ends lost 0 bases and 2 bases, in that order; junction bases with no gene match: 5. The CDR3 spans 16 residues. This CDR3 is CASSVDPSGGPYEQYF. As DNA, the CDR3 is TGTGCCAGCAGCGTAGATCCTAGCGGGGGACCCTACGAGCAGTACTTC.

This clonotype has a handful of counts. The chain couples TRBV5-1 to TRBJ1-6; D is uncertain. Germline V lookup: CDR1 SGHRS, CDR2 YFSETQ. The V end was cut by 0 bases, the J end by 5 bases, with 9 bases between. The CDR3 loop spans 15 amino acids. CDR3 bases: TGCGCCAGCAGCTTGGACGTTGGGGATAATTCACCCCTCCACTTT. Amino acid sequence: CASSLDVGDNSPLHF.

The V call is TRBV5-1, the J call TRBJ1-2, with TRBD1 matching over 9 bases. The CDR3 extends over 15 amino acids. Germline assignment: CDR1 SGHRS and CDR2 YFSETQ. The V gene end was trimmed by 7 bases and the J gene end by 3 bases; junction bases not matched to a gene: 10. CDR3 region: CASRAAGQGHYGYTF. In DNA form, the CDR3 reads TGCGCCAGCCGGGCTGCGGGACAGGGCCACTATGGCTACACCTTC. The variable domain in full, with the rest retrieved from reference TRBV5-1 and TRBJ1-2, is KAGVTQTPRYLIKTRGQQVTLSCSPISGHRSVSWYQQTPGQGLQFLFEYFSETQRNKGNFPGRFSGRQFSNSRSEMNVSTLELGDSALYLCASRAAGQGHYGYTFGSGTRLTVV.

This sequence joins TRBV7-2 and TRBJ1-3; D perhaps matches TRBD1 (5 bases). This CDR3 contains 16 residues. Germline CDR1 and CDR2: SGHTA and FQGNSA. With 4 bases removed from V and 2 bases from J, the gap between germline ends came to 15 bases. The CDR3 DNA sequence: TGTGCCAGCAGCTCCTACAGGAGGCAGGCTGGAAACACCATATATTTT. This translates into CASSSYRRQAGNTIYF.

V is TRBV5-1 and J is TRBJ2-5, with TRBD2 matching over 7 bases. V lost 0 bases and J lost 5; bases outside the gene matches: 4. Germline V gene data show CDR1 as SGHRS and CDR2 as YFSETQ. The CDR3 loop spans 14 amino acids. CDR3 protein: CASSLGAGLETQYF. CDR3 DNA: TGCGCCAGCAGCTTGGGAGCGGGGCTGGAGACCCAGTACTTC.

The V and J genes are TRBV11-2 and TRBJ2-1, with D possibly being TRBD2 (6 bases). V was shortened by 5 bases and J by 3 bases, with 14 bases between the two germline ends. Germline assignment: CDR1 SGHAT and CDR2 FQNNGV. This CDR3 spans 15 amino acids. CDR3 loop: CASSRTGTLYNEQFF. In DNA form, the CDR3 reads TGTGCCAGCAGCCGAACCGGGACTCTCTACAATGAGCAGTTCTTC.

This clonotype was recorded a few times. The chain combines TRBV10-3 with TRBJ2-1; 10 bases line up with TRBD2. Germline V gene lookup returns CDR1 ENHRY and CDR2 SYGVKD. CDR3 size: 14 residues. Germline trimming cut 10 bases from V and 8 bases from J; bases unmatched to any gene: 11. CDR3 sequence: CATRAGGRRDEQFF. The CDR3 DNA sequence: TGTGCCACTAGAGCGGGAGGGCGCCGAGATGAGCAGTTCTTC.